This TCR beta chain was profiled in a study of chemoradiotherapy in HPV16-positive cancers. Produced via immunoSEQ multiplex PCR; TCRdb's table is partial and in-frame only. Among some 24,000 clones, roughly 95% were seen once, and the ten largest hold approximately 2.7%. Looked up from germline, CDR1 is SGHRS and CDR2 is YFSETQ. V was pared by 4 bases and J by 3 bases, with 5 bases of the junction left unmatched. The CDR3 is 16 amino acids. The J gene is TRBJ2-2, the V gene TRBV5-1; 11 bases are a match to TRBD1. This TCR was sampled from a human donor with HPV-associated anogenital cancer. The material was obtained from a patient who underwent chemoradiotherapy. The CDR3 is CASSPDRGLDTGELFF. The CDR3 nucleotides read TGCGCCAGCAGCCCGGACAGGGGGCTCGACACCGGGGAGCTGTTTTTT.